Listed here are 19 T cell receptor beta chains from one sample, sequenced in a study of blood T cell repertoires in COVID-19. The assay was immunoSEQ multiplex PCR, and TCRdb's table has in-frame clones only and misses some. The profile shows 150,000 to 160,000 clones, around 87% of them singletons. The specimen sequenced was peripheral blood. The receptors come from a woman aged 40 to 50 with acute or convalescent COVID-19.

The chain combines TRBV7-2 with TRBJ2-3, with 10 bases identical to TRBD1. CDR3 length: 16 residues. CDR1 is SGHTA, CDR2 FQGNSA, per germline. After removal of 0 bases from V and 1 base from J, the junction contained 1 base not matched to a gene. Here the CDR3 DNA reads TGTGCCAGCAGCTTAGCCGGGACAGGGGGCACAGATACGCAGTATTTT. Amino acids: CASSLAGTGGTDTQYF.

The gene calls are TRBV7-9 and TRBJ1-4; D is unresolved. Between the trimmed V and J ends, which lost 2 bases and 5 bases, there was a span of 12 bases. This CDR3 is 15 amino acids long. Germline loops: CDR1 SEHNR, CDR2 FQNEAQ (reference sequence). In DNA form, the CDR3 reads TGTGCCAGCAGCTTACTTTACGGTCCGAATGAAAAACTGTTTTTT. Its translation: CASSLLYGPNEKLFF.

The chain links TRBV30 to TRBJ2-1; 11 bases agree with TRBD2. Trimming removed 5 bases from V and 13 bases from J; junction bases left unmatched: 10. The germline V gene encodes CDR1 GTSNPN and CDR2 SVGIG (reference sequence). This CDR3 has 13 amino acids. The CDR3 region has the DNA TGTGCCTGGGAGATACTACTAGCGGGAGTTCAGTTCTTC. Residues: CAWEILLAGVQFF. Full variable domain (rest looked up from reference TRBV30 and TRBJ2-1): SQTIHQWPATLVQPVGSPLSLECTVEGTSNPNLYWYRQAAGRGLQLLFYSVGIGQISSEVPQNLSASRPQDRQFILSSKKLLLSDSGFYLCAWEILLAGVQFFGPGTRLTVL.

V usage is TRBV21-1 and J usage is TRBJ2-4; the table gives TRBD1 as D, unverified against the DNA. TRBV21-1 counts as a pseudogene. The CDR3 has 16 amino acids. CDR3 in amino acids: CASSNRQGRAKNIQYF. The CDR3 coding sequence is TGTGCCAGCAGCAACAGACAGGGACGGGCCAAAAACATTCAGTACTTC.

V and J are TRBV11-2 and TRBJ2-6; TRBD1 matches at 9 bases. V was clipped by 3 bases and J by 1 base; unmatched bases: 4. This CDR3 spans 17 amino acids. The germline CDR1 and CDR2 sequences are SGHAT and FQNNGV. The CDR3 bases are TGTGCCAGCAGCTTGGGGACAGGGATGTCTGGGGCCAACGTCCTGACTTTC. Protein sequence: CASSLGTGMSGANVLTF. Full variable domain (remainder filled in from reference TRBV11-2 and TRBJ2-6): EAGVAQSPRYKIIEKRQSVAFWCNPISGHATLYWYQQILGQGPKLLIQFQNNGVVDDSQLPKDRFSAERLKGVDSTLKIQPAKLEDSAVYLCASSLGTGMSGANVLTFGAGSRLTVL.

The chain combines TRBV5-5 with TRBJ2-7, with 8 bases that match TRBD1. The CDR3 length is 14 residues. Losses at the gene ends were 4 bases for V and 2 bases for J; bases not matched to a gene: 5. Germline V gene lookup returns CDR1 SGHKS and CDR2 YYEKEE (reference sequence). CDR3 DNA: TGTGCCAGCAGCGCGAGGACAGGGCCCTACGAGCAGTACTTC. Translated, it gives CASSARTGPYEQYF. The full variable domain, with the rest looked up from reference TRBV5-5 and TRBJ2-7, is DAGVTQSPTHLIKTRGQQVTLRCSPISGHKSVSWYQQVLGQGPQFIFQYYEKEERGRGNFPDRFSARQFPNYSSELNVNALLLGDSALYLCASSARTGPYEQYFGPGTRLTVT.

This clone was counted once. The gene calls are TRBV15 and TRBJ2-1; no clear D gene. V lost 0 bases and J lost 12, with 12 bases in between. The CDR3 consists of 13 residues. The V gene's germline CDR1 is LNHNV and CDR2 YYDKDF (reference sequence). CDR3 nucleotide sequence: TGTGCCACCAGCAGAGACCTGACGGAGTTGCAGTTCTTC. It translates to CATSRDLTELQFF.

Here the CDR3 DNA reads TGTGCCAGCAGCTACCCTCCGGGGGTAAGGTACGAGCAGTACTTC. As protein: CASSYPPGVRYEQYF. The J gene is TRBJ2-7, the V gene TRBV5-8; TRBD2 might be the D (6 bases). Germline V CDR1 and CDR2: SGHTS, YDEGEE. CDR3 length: 15 amino acids. V lost 3 bases and J lost 4, with 17 bases in between.

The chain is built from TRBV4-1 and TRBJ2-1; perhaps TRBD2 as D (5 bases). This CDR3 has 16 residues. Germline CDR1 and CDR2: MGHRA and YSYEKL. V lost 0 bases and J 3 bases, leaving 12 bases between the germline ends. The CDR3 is CASSQEAGSYYNEQFF. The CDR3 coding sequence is TGCGCCAGCAGCCAAGAGGCGGGCTCCTACTACAATGAGCAGTTCTTC.

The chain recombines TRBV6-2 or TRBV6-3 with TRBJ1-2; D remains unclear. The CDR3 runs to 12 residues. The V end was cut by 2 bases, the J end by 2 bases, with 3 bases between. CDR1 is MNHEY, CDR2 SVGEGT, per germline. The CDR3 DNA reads TGTGCCAGCAGTTACCTGAACTATGGCTACACCTTC. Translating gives CASSYLNYGYTF.

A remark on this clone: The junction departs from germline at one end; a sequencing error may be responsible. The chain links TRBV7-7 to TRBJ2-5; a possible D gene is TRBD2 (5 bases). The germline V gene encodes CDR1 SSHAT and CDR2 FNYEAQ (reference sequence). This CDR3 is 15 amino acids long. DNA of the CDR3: TGTGCTAGCAGCTTAAAGTCCGGGATGATCGAGACCCAGTACTTC. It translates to CASSLKSGMIETQYF.

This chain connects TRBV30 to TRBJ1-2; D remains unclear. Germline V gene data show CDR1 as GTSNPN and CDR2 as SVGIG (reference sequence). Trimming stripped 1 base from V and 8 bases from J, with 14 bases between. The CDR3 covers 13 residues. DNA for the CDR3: TGTGCCTGGAGTGATGGCCAGTCTAGGGGCTACACCTTC. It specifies CAWSDGQSRGYTF.

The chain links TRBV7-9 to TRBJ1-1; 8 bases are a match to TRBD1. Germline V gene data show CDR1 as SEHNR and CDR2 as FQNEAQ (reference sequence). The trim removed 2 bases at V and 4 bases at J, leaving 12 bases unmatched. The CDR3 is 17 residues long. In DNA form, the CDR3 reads TGTGCCAGCAGCTTACCTTTTCAGGGGGCGATGGGCACTGAAGCTTTCTTT. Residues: CASSLPFQGAMGTEAFF.

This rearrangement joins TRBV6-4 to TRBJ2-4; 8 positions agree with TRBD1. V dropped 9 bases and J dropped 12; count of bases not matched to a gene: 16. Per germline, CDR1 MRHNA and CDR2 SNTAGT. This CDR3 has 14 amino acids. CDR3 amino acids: CARRDGAGGSAQYF. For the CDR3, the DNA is TGTGCCAGGAGAGATGGGGCAGGGGGCTCCGCTCAGTACTTC.

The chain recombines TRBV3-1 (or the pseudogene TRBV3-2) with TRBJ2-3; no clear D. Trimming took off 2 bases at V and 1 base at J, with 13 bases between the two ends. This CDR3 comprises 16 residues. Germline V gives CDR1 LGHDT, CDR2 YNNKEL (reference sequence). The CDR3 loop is CASSQLNPLGTDTQYF. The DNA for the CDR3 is TGTGCCAGCAGCCAACTAAACCCCCTGGGCACAGATACGCAGTATTTT.

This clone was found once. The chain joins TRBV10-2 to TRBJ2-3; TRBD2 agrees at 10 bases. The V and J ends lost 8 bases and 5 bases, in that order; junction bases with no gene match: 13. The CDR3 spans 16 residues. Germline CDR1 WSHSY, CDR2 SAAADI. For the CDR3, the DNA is TGCGCCAGCCTCCCCGCAGGGGCTAGCGGGGGAGATACGCAGTATTTT. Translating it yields CASLPAGASGGDTQYF.

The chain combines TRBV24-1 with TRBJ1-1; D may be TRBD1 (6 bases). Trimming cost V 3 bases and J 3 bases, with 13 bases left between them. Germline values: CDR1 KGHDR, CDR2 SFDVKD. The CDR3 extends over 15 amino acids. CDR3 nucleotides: TGTGCCACCAGTGATCCGACAGGCCCCCACACTGAAGCTTTCTTT. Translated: CATSDPTGPHTEAFF.

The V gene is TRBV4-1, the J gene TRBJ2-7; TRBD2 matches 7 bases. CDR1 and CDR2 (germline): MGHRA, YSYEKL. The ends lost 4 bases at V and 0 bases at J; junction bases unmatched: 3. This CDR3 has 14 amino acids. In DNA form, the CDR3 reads TGCGCCAGCAGCCGGGACTATACCTCCTACGAGCAGTACTTC. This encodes CASSRDYTSYEQYF.

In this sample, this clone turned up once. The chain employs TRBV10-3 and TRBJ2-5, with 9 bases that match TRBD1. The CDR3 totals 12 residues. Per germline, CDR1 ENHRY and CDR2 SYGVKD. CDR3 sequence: CATTGGAETQYF. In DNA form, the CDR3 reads TGTGCTACTACAGGGGGCGCGGAGACCCAGTACTTC.